The present entry profiles one TCR beta chain with its context. This sample is part of a study of blood T cell repertoires in COVID-19. Whole-study context: Researchers got acute and convalescent COVID-19 samples from the United States, Italy and Spain. From T cells, B-cell-depleted T cells, or PBMCs came the material, which was cDNA or gDNA.

From germline, CDR1 is MDHEN and CDR2 SYDVKM. This CDR3 has 19 residues. After removal of 2 bases from V and 2 bases from J, the junction contained 12 bases not matched to a gene. As handled by the study authors: For nucleated cells, counts were estimated from reference gene primer amplification. Profiled with immunoSEQ multiplex PCR; TCRdb holds only in-frame clones, not every one. That table supplies the V and J calls and clone size; D and trimming were determined from the DNA. The sample holds a few hundred thousand clones; around nine tenths are singletons and the top ten take roughly 4%. Sequencing was done on a sample of peripheral blood. The chain recombines TRBV28 with TRBJ2-3; 11 nucleotides agree with TRBD2. This clonotype was sampled from a woman aged 50 to 60 with active or convalescent COVID-19. The CDR3 DNA follows: TGTGCCAGCAGTTTAAACCCTTTGCTAGCGGGAGGTCCCACAGATACGCAGTATTTT. This translates into CASSLNPLLAGGPTDTQYF.